This note documents a single T cell receptor (beta chain) sequence. Its antigen is unknown. This sample was taken from a study of cytomegalovirus exposure and HLA in healthy donors. General study points: Reportedly, diagnosis of cytomegalovirus status by the classifier showed high specificity and sensitivity.

This CDR3 contains 16 residues. Germline trimming cut 0 bases from V and 9 bases from J; bases unmatched to any gene: 10. Germline V gives CDR1 MGHRA, CDR2 YSYEKL. The PCR made use of 60 Vbeta and 13 Jbeta primers. Sequencing used immunoSEQ multiplex PCR; TCRdb keeps in-frame clones, though not all of them. The sample lists 120,000 or so clones, 77% occurring once. The sample comprised PBMCs. The receptor's source is a man aged 18 to 29 in good health and CMV-seropositive. The rearrangement links TRBV4-1 to TRBJ1-5; TRBD1 aligns across 8 bases. The CDR3 loop is CASSQEAQTGAGPQHF. In DNA, the CDR3 is TGCGCCAGCAGCCAAGAGGCCCAGACAGGGGCTGGGCCCCAGCATTTT.